This T cell receptor (beta chain) emerged from a study of Ad26.COV2.S vaccination and SARS-CoV-2 variants. Study information: Donor joined the COV1001 Ad26.COV2.S trial arm.

The treatment is: about 20 received Ad26.COV2.S at low or high dose, single or two shots; about 5 received placebo; per-sample allocation not given. Collection of samples fell on day 63 after the first vaccine or placebo injection. Overall study results and limits: Vaccinees reportedly had broad spike-specific CD8+ and CD4+ T cell responses. Individuals receiving vaccine had higher spike-specific TCR breadth than placebo recipients did.

For this clone: Its antigen remains unknown. This sample includes further DNA sequences coding for the same CDR3.

The protocol was immunoSEQ multiplex PCR, while the TCRdb copy is restricted to in-frame clones and leaves out a portion. The sample lists 300,000 to 400,000 clones; around 86% were seen once. The receptor was isolated from a person aged 18-65 years who received the Ad26.COV2.S COVID-19 vaccine or a placebo. The sequences come from peripheral blood, collected in a trial of Ad26.COV2.S vaccine versus placebo.

CDR3: CASSQVGTGNTEAFF. CDR3 DNA sequence: TGCGCCAGCAGCCAAGTTGGGACAGGGAACACTGAAGCTTTCTTT. This chain uses TRBV4-1 with TRBJ1-1; 8 bases fit TRBD1. Per germline, CDR1 MGHRA and CDR2 YSYEKL. The junction had 2 bases not matched to a gene; V was cut back by 1 base and J by 1 base. This CDR3 is built from 15 residues.